The 24 T cell receptor beta chains in this list originate from one sample, sequenced in a study of a mutant IDH1 vaccine in newly diagnosed glioma. Time point meaning: baseline, week 1 (first vaccination visit). The treatment is: pre-vaccination baseline after standard-of-care therapy. Clones were sequenced by immunoSEQ multiplex PCR, and TCRdb holds only the in-frame ones, with some missing. Of approximately 100,000 clones listed, 80% to 90% are singletons. The source was PBMCs, collected from a glioma patient treated with radiotherapy, temozolomide or both. These receptors were collected from a woman aged 45 to 65 with glioma.

The CDR3 nucleotides are TGTGCCAGCAGTTCCCAGGGGGCTGGGGATACGCAGTATTTT. Translating gives CASSSQGAGDTQYF. This rearrangement joins TRBV6-1 to TRBJ2-3; 8 positions agree with TRBD1. Germline V gives CDR1 MNHNS, CDR2 SASEGT. The CDR3 has 14 residues. Germline trimming cut 5 bases from V and 6 bases from J; bases unmatched to any gene: 7.

The rearrangement uses TRBV21-1 and TRBJ2-7; TRBD1 is taken as the D call from the table, unchecked against the DNA. TRBV21-1 is a known pseudogene. The CDR3 loop spans 24 amino acids. CDR3 sequence (DNA): TGTGCCAGCAAGCTGAAGGGGTCCGGGACAGGGGCTTCCCTCATGCAGGGAAGGGGGTACGAGCAGTACTTC. It is translated as CASKLKGSGTGASLMQGRGYEQYF.

This chain links TRBV6-1 with TRBJ2-3; 8 bases line up with TRBD2. Trimming at V came to 10 bases and at J to 11 bases, leaving 8 bases not matched to a gene. The germline gives CDR1 MNHNS, CDR2 SASEGT. The CDR3 loop spans 11 amino acids. The CDR3, as DNA: TGTGCCACCTGGGGGGCGGGAGGGCAGTATTTT. Amino acid sequence: CATWGAGGQYF.

The genes are TRBV4-2 and TRBJ2-1, with D possibly matching TRBD2 (5 bases). The V gene's germline CDR1 is LGHNA and CDR2 YNFKEQ. The CDR3 is 13 residues long. Trimming removed 5 bases at V and 5 bases at J, with 10 bases between. The CDR3 protein is CASSGVSDNEQFF. The DNA of the CDR3 is TGTGCCAGCAGCGGTGTTAGCGACAATGAGCAGTTCTTC.

This chain uses TRBV19 with TRBJ1-1; maybe TRBD1 (6 bases). Germline assignment: CDR1 LNHDA and CDR2 SQIVND (reference sequence). This CDR3 spans 14 amino acids. V was cut by 6 bases and J by 4 bases, with 15 bases left in between. In nucleotides, the CDR3 is TGTGCCAGTAGCCTAACAGGGTCCGGCACTGAAGCTTTCTTT. This codes for CASSLTGSGTEAFF.

This sequence joins TRBV6-1 and TRBJ2-1, with TRBD2 matching over 10 bases. Unmatched junction bases numbered 7, after V lost 0 bases and J lost 5 bases. The CDR3 sequence is 17 residues long. CDR1 is MNHNS and CDR2 is SASEGT in the germline V gene. DNA for the CDR3: TGTGCCAGCAGTGAAGCAGAGCGGGAGGGCCGAGACAATGAGCAGTTCTTC. It codes for CASSEAEREGRDNEQFF.

The J gene is TRBJ2-1, the V gene TRBV18; D is ambiguous. V was trimmed by 3 bases and J by 0 bases, leaving 9 bases between them. The CDR3 totals 15 residues. Germline lookup yields CDR1 KGHSH and CDR2 LQKENI. This CDR3 reads CASSPTWGSYNEQFF. Here the CDR3 DNA reads TGTGCCAGCTCACCCACTTGGGGCTCCTACAATGAGCAGTTCTTC.

V and J are TRBV6-1 and TRBJ2-3, with D possibly being TRBD2 (6 bases). Germline V gene data show CDR1 as MNHNS and CDR2 as SASEGT. This CDR3 contains 15 residues. V lost 3 bases to trimming and J lost 5 bases, with 15 bases between them. In nucleotides, the CDR3 is TGTGCCAGCAGTGAGGGACCTCGGGGAGGAGATACGCAGTATTTT. This encodes CASSEGPRGGDTQYF.

The chain recombines TRBV5-8 with TRBJ1-4; no firm D call. Germline CDR1 reads SGHTS; CDR2 reads YDEGEE. This CDR3 contains 15 residues. V was clipped by 0 bases and J by 1 base, with 7 bases between them. The CDR3 DNA follows: TGTGCCAGCAGCTTGGCCGGGAGAACTAATGAAAAACTGTTTTTT. It translates to CASSLAGRTNEKLFF.

The count of this clone is one. The J gene is TRBJ2-3, the V gene TRBV5-6; D gene ambiguous. The CDR3 loop spans 15 amino acids. Trimming removed 1 base from V and 5 bases from J, with 14 bases in between. Germline V gene sequence: CDR1 SGHDT, CDR2 YYEEEE. CDR3 sequence reads: CASSLFPIEVDTQYF. CDR3 DNA: TGTGCCAGCAGCTTGTTCCCGATAGAGGTAGATACGCAGTATTTT.

The chain links TRBV5-1 to TRBJ1-1; D possibly corresponds to TRBD1 (6 bases). Trimming removed 4 bases at V and 3 bases at J, with 19 bases between. Per the germline V gene, CDR1 is SGHRS and CDR2 is YFSETQ. The CDR3 has 16 residues. The CDR3 bases are TGCGCCAGCAGCCGGAGGGGGGCGGGAAAGGACACTGAAGCTTTCTTT. It codes for CASSRRGAGKDTEAFF.

The chain links TRBV21-1 to TRBJ2-3; the table assigns TRBD2, which was not confirmed against the DNA. TRBV21-1 counts as a pseudogene. CDR3 length: 14 amino acids. Here the CDR3 DNA reads TGTGCCAGAGATAAGCGGGAGGGCCCCGTTACGCAGTATTTT. Its protein product is CARDKREGPVTQYF.

The chain carries TRBV5-8 and TRBJ1-6; D might be TRBD1 (5 bases). CDR3 size: 14 residues. Trimming took 6 bases from V and 6 from J, leaving 13 bases between them. Germline CDR1 and CDR2: SGHTS and YDEGEE. DNA for the CDR3: TGTGCCAGCATGAGGGGTCCCTTTAATTCACCCCTCCACTTT. This codes for CASMRGPFNSPLHF.

V is TRBV9 and J is TRBJ2-3; D perhaps matches TRBD1 (5 bases). Looked up from germline, CDR1 is SGDLS and CDR2 is YYNGEE. Deletions cut 4 bases from V and 6 bases from J, with 12 bases between. The CDR3 covers 13 residues. The CDR3 nucleotides read TGTGCCAGCAGCTTGAGCAGGGCGGATACGCAGTATTTT. This gives the protein CASSLSRADTQYF.

The chain uses TRBV4-1 and TRBJ2-7; D uncertain. The germline V gene encodes CDR1 MGHRA and CDR2 YSYEKL. This CDR3 has 15 amino acids. The V end lost 4 bases, the J end lost 2 bases, and 15 bases lay between the germline ends. CDR3 region: CASSRSLSVAYEQYF. The CDR3, as DNA: TGCGCCAGCAGCCGGTCCCTCTCCGTGGCCTACGAGCAGTACTTC.

The gene calls are TRBV30 and TRBJ2-1; no clear D. The V end was cut by 7 bases, the J end by 4 bases, with 8 bases between. This CDR3 region has 11 residues. Germline CDR1 and CDR2: GTSNPN and SVGIG (reference sequence). CDR3 DNA: TGTGCCTCAGCTAGATACAATGAGCAGTTCTTC. Its translation: CASARYNEQFF.

The V gene is TRBV19, the J gene TRBJ2-4; D unclear. Germline CDR1 is LNHDA and CDR2 is SQIVND (reference sequence). This CDR3 region has 14 residues. Trimming left V 3 bases short and J 1 base short, with 7 bases between. Written as DNA, the CDR3 is TGTGCCAGTAGTATGGAAGGGGCCAAAAACATTCAGTACTTC. The encoded protein is CASSMEGAKNIQYF.

The V gene is TRBV13, the J gene TRBJ2-7, with 12 bases lining up with TRBD2. The CDR3 totals 17 residues. V trimming: 3 bases; J trimming: 2 bases; junction bases outside the gene matches: 8. Germline V CDR1 and CDR2: PRHDT, FYEKMQ (reference sequence). The CDR3 spells CASSLGPGLAGTYEQYF. Written as DNA, the CDR3 is TGTGCCAGCAGCTTGGGCCCGGGACTAGCGGGTACCTACGAGCAGTACTTC.

The chain couples TRBV7-9 to TRBJ2-1, with 8 bases that match TRBD2. Germline V CDR1 and CDR2: SEHNR, FQNEAQ (reference sequence). The junction had 12 bases not matched to a gene; V was cut back by 5 bases and J by 6 bases. There are 16 residues in the CDR3. The CDR3 region has the DNA TGTGCCAGCAGCACCCCCGGAGGGACTAGAACCAATGAGCAGTTCTTC. This gives the protein CASSTPGGTRTNEQFF.

The chain couples TRBV6-5 to TRBJ1-2, with D unresolved. Looked up from germline, CDR1 is MNHEY and CDR2 is SVGAGI. The CDR3 spans 11 residues. The germline V and J ends were trimmed by 8 bases and 10 bases, with 14 bases remaining between them. The CDR3: CASALLEVYTF. The CDR3 DNA reads as TGTGCCAGCGCCCTCTTGGAGGTCTACACCTTC.

The chain uses TRBV7-9 and TRBJ1-4; 11 nucleotides line up with TRBD1. Germline V gene lookup returns CDR1 SEHNR and CDR2 FQNEAQ (reference sequence). The CDR3 runs 19 residues. Losses at the gene ends were 4 bases for V and 7 bases for J; bases not matched to a gene: 17. The CDR3 nucleotides are TGTGCCAGCAGCTCGACGACCGGGACAGGGGGATCCGCGGGTGAAAAACTGTTTTTT. This gives the protein CASSSTTGTGGSAGEKLFF.

This chain uses TRBV18 with TRBJ1-2, with D possibly TRBD1 on 5 matching bases. Trimming removed 6 bases from V and 4 bases from J, with 21 bases in between. Germline CDR1 is KGHSH and CDR2 is LQKENI. The length of the CDR3 is 16 residues. CDR3 in amino acids: CASSPSADRNLYGYTF. In nucleotides, the CDR3 is TGTGCCAGCTCCCCTTCCGCTGACAGAAACCTCTATGGCTACACCTTC.

The rearrangement links TRBV6-5 to TRBJ2-5; TRBD2 aligns across 11 bases. Germline CDR1 MNHEY, CDR2 SVGAGI. This CDR3 is built from 15 residues. The junction had 8 bases not matched to a gene; V was cut back by 6 bases and J by 5 bases. CDR3 coding DNA: TGTGCCAGCAGCCTAACTAGCGGGAGAATCGAGACCCAGTACTTC. Residues: CASSLTSGRIETQYF.

Here the CDR3 reads CASSPPPSPGELFF. The CDR3 nucleotides are TGTGCCAGCAGTCCCCCCCCCTCCCCCGGGGAGCTGTTTTTT. The rearrangement joins TRBV28 to TRBJ2-2; D remains ambiguous. This CDR3 has 14 amino acids. Trimming stripped 5 bases from V and 6 bases from J, with 13 bases between. Germline values: CDR1 MDHEN, CDR2 SYDVKM.